The 15 T cell receptor beta chains below all came from one sample that was sequenced in a study of cytomegalovirus exposure and HLA in healthy donors. PCR used 60 Vbeta primers and 13 Jbeta primers. TCRdb's copy holds only in-frame clones and misses some; the assay was immunoSEQ multiplex PCR. The data hold 110,000 or so clones, with approximately 72% observed a single time. The source material was PBMCs. These receptors all come from a man younger than 45 in good health and CMV-seronegative.

This clone was found a few times. Here the CDR3 DNA reads TGTGCCAGCAGCGTACATCGGGGAACTGAAGCTTTCTTT. Amino acid sequence: CASSVHRGTEAFF. V gene TRBV9 combines with J gene TRBJ1-1; D remains ambiguous. Trimming shortened V by 1 base and J by 5 bases, and 9 bases separated the two germline ends. The CDR3 contains 13 residues. Germline CDR1 SGDLS, CDR2 YYNGEE.

The rearrangement links TRBV6-1 to TRBJ2-7, with TRBD1 matching over 7 bases. V lost 7 bases, J lost 7 bases, and 7 bases stayed unmatched. CDR1 is MNHNS, CDR2 SASEGT, per germline. The CDR3 is 12 amino acids. The DNA of the CDR3 is TGTGCCAGCACTCCAGGGGGTTGGGAGCAGTACTTC. Translated, it gives CASTPGGWEQYF.

The rearrangement joins TRBV5-8 to TRBJ2-7, with D possibly TRBD1 on 7 matching bases. Germline V gene data show CDR1 as SGHTS and CDR2 as YDEGEE. Trimming left V 0 bases short and J 5 bases short, with 12 bases between. CDR3 length: 14 residues. CDR3 amino acids: CASSLVAGGNEQYF. The CDR3 coding sequence is TGTGCCAGCAGCTTGGTGGCAGGGGGGAACGAGCAGTACTTC.

The chain uses TRBV12-5 and TRBJ2-1; no clear D gene. Germline CDR1 is LGHNT and CDR2 is FRNRAP. The CDR3 extends over 14 amino acids. The V end lost 7 bases, the J end lost 1 base, and 11 bases lay between the germline ends. Written as DNA, the CDR3 is TGTGCTAGTGCCCCGGCTAGTTCCTACAATGAGCAGTTCTTC. Its translation: CASAPASSYNEQFF. Combining the CDR3 with reference TRBV12-5 and TRBJ2-1 gives the whole variable domain DARVTQTPRHKVTEMGQEVTMRCQPILGHNTVFWYRQTMMQGLELLAYFRNRAPLDDSGMPKDRFSAEMPDATLATLKIQPSEPRDSAVYFCASAPASSYNEQFFGPGTRLTVL.

V is TRBV19 and J is TRBJ1-1; TRBD1 might be the D (6 bases). Trimming took off 7 bases at V and 1 base at J, with 25 bases between the two ends. The CDR3 has 18 residues. Per the germline V gene, CDR1 is LNHDA and CDR2 is SQIVND (reference sequence). The CDR3 loop reads CASTKTGQGSTSNTEAFF. The CDR3 coding sequence is TGTGCCAGTACAAAAACGGGGCAGGGGAGCACTTCGAACACTGAAGCTTTCTTT.

The chain uses TRBV28 and TRBJ2-7; 10 nucleotides align to TRBD2. Germline V lookup: CDR1 MDHEN, CDR2 SYDVKM. Trimming at V came to 2 bases and at J to 1 base, leaving 2 bases not matched to a gene. CDR3 length equals 15 residues. The CDR3 spells CASSLEREGSYEQYF. The CDR3 nucleotides are TGTGCCAGCAGTTTAGAGCGGGAGGGATCCTACGAGCAGTACTTC.

The chain uses TRBV27 and TRBJ2-7, with 9 positions matching TRBD1. V lost 6 bases to trimming and J lost 3 bases; unmatched junction nucleotides: 6. Germline CDR1 and CDR2: MNHEY and SMNVEV (reference sequence). This CDR3 contains 14 residues. The CDR3 bases are TGTGCCAGCAGCTTTTCGGACAGGGGCTACGAGCAGTACTTC. Its translation: CASSFSDRGYEQYF.

The J gene is TRBJ2-3, the V gene TRBV2, with 12 positions matching TRBD2. V shed 5 bases, J shed 3 bases, and the junction held 9 bases outside the gene matches. CDR3 size: 17 residues. Per the germline V gene, CDR1 is SNHLY and CDR2 is FYNNEI. The DNA for the CDR3 is TGTGCCAGCAGTCATACTAGCGGGAGGCTTGGTACAGATACGCAGTATTTT. This codes for CASSHTSGRLGTDTQYF.

The rearrangement uses TRBV4-1 and TRBJ2-4, with TRBD2 matching 12 bases. CDR1 and CDR2 (germline): MGHRA, YSYEKL. This CDR3 spans 19 amino acids. The ends lost 1 base at V and 1 base at J; junction bases unmatched: 8. The CDR3 loop reads CASSQGLAGVDVAKNIQYF. As DNA, the CDR3 is TGCGCCAGCAGCCAAGGACTAGCGGGAGTCGATGTGGCCAAAAACATTCAGTACTTC.

The chain couples TRBV4-1 to TRBJ2-5, with D tentatively TRBD1 (5 bases). The length of the CDR3 is 15 residues. Trimming left V 3 bases short and J 3 bases short, with 14 bases between. Germline values: CDR1 MGHRA, CDR2 YSYEKL. CDR3 sequence: CASSQLLGREETQYF. CDR3 in DNA: TGCGCCAGCAGCCAGCTCCTGGGGCGCGAAGAGACCCAGTACTTC.

The V and J genes are TRBV4-3 and TRBJ1-5, with no clear D. CDR3 length: 15 residues. V dropped 0 bases and J dropped 3 bases, with 9 bases sitting between them. From germline, CDR1 is LGHNA and CDR2 YSLEER. DNA for the CDR3: TGCGCCAGCAGCCAAGATGACGAGGTCAATCAGCCCCAGCATTTT. Translating it yields CASSQDDEVNQPQHF.

The rearrangement links TRBV27 to TRBJ1-5; 7 nucleotides align to TRBD1. The germline V gene encodes CDR1 MNHEY and CDR2 SMNVEV (reference sequence). J lost 3 bases, V lost 6 bases, and 5 bases had no gene match. The CDR3 runs 14 residues. For the CDR3, the DNA is TGTGCCAGCAGGAGAACAGGGGACAATCAGCCCCAGCATTTT. It yields the protein CASRRTGDNQPQHF.

The chain links TRBV9 to TRBJ2-2; 13 positions match TRBD2. Germline V gives CDR1 SGDLS, CDR2 YYNGEE. V gave up 0 bases and J gave up 4 bases; unmatched junction bases: 9. CDR3 size: 19 residues. The CDR3 is CASSVEILGLAGPTGELFF. The DNA of the CDR3 is TGTGCCAGCAGCGTAGAAATCTTGGGACTAGCGGGGCCCACCGGGGAGCTGTTTTTT. Complete variable domain (other parts from reference TRBV9 and TRBJ2-2): DSGVTQTPKHLITATGQRVTLRCSPRSGDLSVYWYQQSLDQGLQFLIQYYNGEERAKGNILERFSAQQFPDLHSELNLSSLELGDSALYFCASSVEILGLAGPTGELFFGEGSRLTVL.

The CDR3 loop is CASRQAGALSPYF. CDR3 DNA sequence: TGTGCCAGCAGGCAGGCGGGGGCTCTCTCTCCGTACTTC. The gene calls are TRBV27 and TRBJ2-7; a weak D match, TRBD2 (7 bases). The ends were cut back, 6 bases at V and 12 bases at J, with 21 bases in the middle. The CDR3 runs to 13 residues. From germline, CDR1 is MNHEY and CDR2 SMNVEV (reference sequence).

J is TRBJ1-2 and V is TRBV5-1; weak D call: TRBD1 (6 bases). The V end was cut by 4 bases, the J end by 4 bases, with 14 bases between. This CDR3 contains 14 residues. Germline CDR1 is SGHRS and CDR2 is YFSETQ. CDR3 bases: TGCGCCAGCAGCCAGGGGCTGCATCTCTATGGCTACACCTTC. This encodes CASSQGLHLYGYTF.